Below, 21 T cell receptor beta chains from the same sample are listed, as sequenced in a study of cytomegalovirus exposure and HLA in healthy donors. Use of 60 Vbeta and 13 Jbeta primers characterized the PCR. Produced via immunoSEQ multiplex PCR; TCRdb's table is partial and in-frame only. In the table there are some 90,000 clones, approximately 70% of which are singletons. Sequenced sample: PBMCs. All receptors come from a man aged 50 to 60 in good health and CMV-seronegative.

The chain employs TRBV28 and TRBJ2-2; 8 bases align to TRBD2. Losses at the gene ends were 4 bases for V and 7 bases for J; bases not matched to a gene: 8. The CDR3 has 15 amino acids. Germline assignment: CDR1 MDHEN and CDR2 SYDVKM. The CDR3 region has the DNA TGTGCCAGCAGTTCCTTGGGACTAGAGAGCGGGGAGCTGTTTTTT. Protein: CASSSLGLESGELFF. Combining the CDR3 with reference TRBV28 and TRBJ2-2 gives the whole variable domain DVKVTQSSRYLVKRTGEKVFLECVQDMDHENMFWYRQDPGLGLRLIYFSYDVKMKEKGDIPEGYSVSREKKERFSLILESASTNQTSMYLCASSSLGLESGELFFGEGSRLTVL.

The chain is built from TRBV28 and TRBJ2-3; TRBD2 is a possible D gene (5 bases). Germline V CDR1 and CDR2: MDHEN, SYDVKM. CDR3 length: 15 residues. V lost 4 bases and J lost 1, with 12 bases in between. This CDR3 reads CASSSSGAGTDTQYF. Written as DNA, the CDR3 is TGTGCCAGCAGTTCAAGCGGTGCAGGCACAGATACGCAGTATTTT.

The chain is built from TRBV27 and TRBJ2-1; a possible D gene is TRBD1 (6 bases). This CDR3 has 15 amino acids. Per germline, CDR1 MNHEY and CDR2 SMNVEV (reference sequence). Trimming pared 3 bases from V and 3 bases from J, leaving 12 bases between. The CDR3 DNA is TGTGCCAGCAGTTTTGGACAGAGAATCTACAATGAGCAGTTCTTC. Residues: CASSFGQRIYNEQFF.

CDR3: CSARDLNTIYF. As DNA, the CDR3 is TGCAGTGCTAGAGATCTAAACACCATATATTTT. The rearrangement links TRBV20-1 to TRBJ1-3, with D unclear. Germline V gene lookup returns CDR1 DFQATT and CDR2 SNEGSKA (reference sequence). V was clipped by 0 bases and J by 6 bases, with 3 bases between them. The CDR3 contains 11 residues.

V usage is TRBV5-1 and J usage is TRBJ1-1, with D unclear. This CDR3 has 13 amino acids. Between the trimmed V and J ends, which lost 0 bases and 4 bases, there was a span of 7 bases. The V gene's germline CDR1 is SGHRS and CDR2 YFSETQ. The CDR3 sequence is CASSLDLSTEAFF. The CDR3 DNA reads as TGCGCCAGCAGCTTGGATCTCAGCACTGAAGCTTTCTTT. The full variable domain, in which reference TRBV5-1 and TRBJ1-1 provide the parts outside the CDR3, is KAGVTQTPRYLIKTRGQQVTLSCSPISGHRSVSWYQQTPGQGLQFLFEYFSETQRNKGNFPGRFSGRQFSNSRSEMNVSTLELGDSALYLCASSLDLSTEAFFGQGTRLTVV.

The genes are TRBV4-3 and TRBJ2-3, with TRBD1 as a possible D gene (6 bases). V lost 1 base and J lost 4, with 6 bases in between. This CDR3 spans 13 amino acids. The V gene's germline CDR1 is LGHNA and CDR2 YSLEER. This CDR3 reads CASSQGQADTQYF. The CDR3, as DNA: TGCGCCAGCAGCCAAGGACAGGCAGATACGCAGTATTTT.

The chain recombines TRBV29-1 with TRBJ1-1; D is perhaps TRBD1 (6 bases). V lost 3 bases and J lost 7, with 18 bases in between. Germline-derived CDR1 and CDR2 are SQVTM and ANQGSEA. This CDR3 is 14 amino acids long. The CDR3 spells CSVDPSGVSGEAFF. CDR3 bases: TGCAGCGTTGATCCCTCAGGGGTTTCGGGTGAAGCTTTCTTT.

This clone was observed a few times. The rearrangement uses TRBV4-1 and TRBJ1-1; D not certain. The CDR3 consists of 16 residues. Germline V lookup: CDR1 MGHRA, CDR2 YSYEKL. V lost 1 base and J lost 7, with 19 bases in between. DNA of the CDR3: TGCGCCAGCAGCCAAGGATTCGCCAGAGCGACCAATGAAGCTTTCTTT. This gives the protein CASSQGFARATNEAFF.

The rearrangement uses TRBV27 and TRBJ1-4, with a tentative D call TRBD1 (5 bases). This CDR3 has 17 amino acids. CDR1 is MNHEY, CDR2 SMNVEV, per germline (reference sequence). V lost 0 bases and J lost 0, with 11 bases in between. The CDR3: CASSLSRQIATNEKLFF. DNA for the CDR3: TGTGCCAGCAGTTTATCACGACAGATTGCAACTAATGAAAAACTGTTTTTT.

This chain connects TRBV2 to TRBJ1-1, with TRBD1 as a possible D gene (6 bases). The V end lost 7 bases, the J end lost 0 bases, and 12 bases lay between the germline ends. Germline CDR1 is SNHLY and CDR2 is FYNNEI. The CDR3 spans 14 residues. The CDR3 is CASTFGQMNTEAFF. The CDR3 bases are TGTGCCAGCACCTTTGGACAGATGAACACTGAAGCTTTCTTT. The full variable domain, rest sourced from reference TRBV2 and TRBJ1-1, is EPEVTQTPSHQVTQMGQEVILRCVPISNHLYFYWYRQILGQKVEFLVSFYNNEISEKSEIFDDQFSVERPDGSNFTLKIRSTKLEDSAMYFCASTFGQMNTEAFFGQGTRLTVV.

The V gene is TRBV29-1, the J gene TRBJ1-1, with D unclear. V lost 4 bases and J lost 2, with 11 bases in between. CDR3 length: 13 amino acids. The germline V gene has CDR1 SQVTM and CDR2 ANQGSEA. The CDR3 is CSVVRGRNTEAFF. CDR3 DNA sequence: TGCAGCGTTGTTCGAGGCCGCAACACTGAAGCTTTCTTT. The variable domain in full, with the rest retrieved from reference TRBV29-1 and TRBJ1-1, is SAVISQKPSRDICQRGTSLTIQCQVDSQVTMMFWYRQQPGQSLTLIATANQGSEATYESGFVIDKFPISRPNLTFSTLTVSNMSPEDSSIYLCSVVRGRNTEAFFGQGTRLTVV.

The chain recombines TRBV15 with TRBJ2-1, with 11 bases fitting TRBD2. The V gene's germline CDR1 is LNHNV and CDR2 YYDKDF (reference sequence). The CDR3 is made up of 18 amino acids. V dropped 3 bases and J dropped 2; count of bases not matched to a gene: 9. DNA for the CDR3: TGTGCCACCAGCAGTTTAGCGGGGGGGCCTATAACCTACAATGAGCAGTTCTTC. It translates to CATSSLAGGPITYNEQFF.

This chain uses TRBV19 with TRBJ2-7; D is perhaps TRBD1 (6 bases). The CDR3 is 12 residues long. Germline CDR1 LNHDA, CDR2 SQIVND (reference sequence). V lost 4 bases and J 5 bases, leaving 9 bases between the germline ends. The CDR3 bases are TGTGCCAGTAGTAAACAGGGAGACGAGCAGTACTTC. It yields the protein CASSKQGDEQYF.

The chain uses TRBV5-4 and TRBJ2-7; tentative D call: TRBD2 (5 bases). The CDR3 runs 14 residues. Trimming stripped 0 bases from V and 3 bases from J, with 10 bases between. CDR1 SGHNT and CDR2 YYREEE come from the germline V gene (reference sequence). CDR3 sequence (DNA): TGTGCCAGCAGCTTGGGGACTGTAGGCTACGAGCAGTACTTC. This encodes CASSLGTVGYEQYF.

The chain is built from TRBV15 and TRBJ2-5, with D perhaps TRBD1 (7 bases). The CDR3 runs 13 residues. Germline V gene data show CDR1 as LNHNV and CDR2 as YYDKDF (reference sequence). V lost 9 bases and J lost 6, with 17 bases in between. The CDR3 loop is CATRNRGGQTQYF. The CDR3 nucleotides are TGTGCCACTAGAAACAGGGGAGGTCAGACCCAGTACTTC.

CDR3 region: CAISKGVQVDTQYF. The CDR3, as DNA: TGTGCCATCAGTAAAGGGGTTCAAGTAGATACGCAGTATTTT. The chain employs TRBV10-3 and TRBJ2-3, with D maybe TRBD1 (5 bases). Per germline, CDR1 ENHRY and CDR2 SYGVKD. The CDR3 length is 14 residues. The V gene lost 5 bases and the J gene lost 5 bases, with 14 bases spanning the gap.

This clone was counted only a few times. Additional DNA sequences in this sample encode the identical CDR3. The chain recombines TRBV9 with TRBJ2-7; D might be TRBD1 (6 bases). Trimming cost V 0 bases and J 3 bases, with 10 bases left between them. The V gene's germline CDR1 is SGDLS and CDR2 YYNGEE. The CDR3 is 14 residues long. DNA for the CDR3: TGTGCCAGCAGCGTAGTAGGACAGAGCTACGAGCAGTACTTC. It encodes CASSVVGQSYEQYF. Looking up the rest from reference TRBV9 and TRBJ2-7 gives the full variable domain: DSGVTQTPKHLITATGQRVTLRCSPRSGDLSVYWYQQSLDQGLQFLIQYYNGEERAKGNILERFSAQQFPDLHSELNLSSLELGDSALYFCASSVVGQSYEQYFGPGTRLTVT.

This chain connects TRBV7-9 to TRBJ1-2; D may be TRBD1 (5 bases). CDR1 and CDR2 (germline): SEHNR, FQNEAQ (reference sequence). The CDR3 extends over 14 amino acids. V was pared by 8 bases and J by 1 base, with 14 bases between. This CDR3 reads CASGAGGINYGYTF. The CDR3 DNA is TGTGCCAGCGGCGCTGGGGGGATTAACTATGGCTACACCTTC.

The rearrangement links TRBV4-1 to TRBJ2-1; possibly TRBD1 for D (6 bases). Germline assignment: CDR1 MGHRA and CDR2 YSYEKL. Trimming removed 5 bases at V and 0 bases at J, with 20 bases between. The CDR3 extends over 18 amino acids. The CDR3 DNA reads TGCGCCAGCAGCACCCGGGACACCAGGATTAGCTCCTACAATGAGCAGTTCTTC. Residues: CASSTRDTRISSYNEQFF.

The rearrangement joins TRBV18 to TRBJ2-7, with 9 bases that match TRBD1. Germline V CDR1 and CDR2: KGHSH, LQKENI. The CDR3 sequence is 15 residues long. Germline trimming cut 0 bases from V and 3 bases from J; bases unmatched to any gene: 3. CDR3 nucleotides: TGTGCCAGCTCACCACCGGTGGGACAGGGCTACGAGCAGTACTTC. Translated, it gives CASSPPVGQGYEQYF.

The chain uses TRBV14 and TRBJ2-3; weak D call: TRBD2 (5 bases). From germline, CDR1 is SGHDN and CDR2 FVKESK. V gave up 3 bases and J gave up 9 bases, with 10 bases separating them. The CDR3 spans 12 residues. The CDR3 DNA is TGTGCCAGCAGCCAGGGGAGTGGGACGCAGTATTTT. Its translation is CASSQGSGTQYF.